These 16 T cell receptor beta chains originate from one sample sequenced in a study of shared clonotypes between healthy human individuals. Using immunoSEQ multiplex PCR, the repertoire was profiled, and TCRdb retains in-frame clones only, with some absent. The table lists hundreds of thousands of clones, roughly 72% of them singletons. Input material: memory CD4+ T cells sorted from blood. Subset noted: CD45RA-negative fraction. These receptors were taken from a woman aged 25 to 39 in good health.

The chain employs TRBV19 and TRBJ1-5; D remains ambiguous. With 5 bases removed from V and 4 bases from J, the gap between germline ends came to 12 bases. This CDR3 region has 14 residues. The germline gives CDR1 LNHDA, CDR2 SQIVND (reference sequence). The CDR3 DNA is TGTGCCAGTAGTGTCAGGTCCGAGAATCAGCCCCAGCATTTT. This encodes CASSVRSENQPQHF. The variable domain in full, with the rest retrieved from reference TRBV19 and TRBJ1-5, is DGGITQSPKYLFRKEGQNVTLSCEQNLNHDAMYWYRQDPGQGLRLIYYSQIVNDFQKGDIAEGYSVSREKKESFPLTVTSAQKNPTAFYLCASSVRSENQPQHFGDGTRLSIL.

The chain couples TRBV5-1 to TRBJ2-5; TRBD1 is a possible D gene (6 bases). TRBJ2-7 matches the DNA end more closely, so the J call is doubtful. The CDR3 has 15 residues. Germline V gene sequence: CDR1 SGHRS, CDR2 YFSETQ. The CDR3 DNA reads TGCGCCAGCAGCTTGGTTTCGGGCAGGGGATACGAGCAGTACTTC. Its translation: CASSLVSGRGYEQYF.

The chain employs TRBV4-1 and TRBJ2-7; 8 bases fit TRBD2. CDR3 size: 15 residues. Per the germline V gene, CDR1 is MGHRA and CDR2 is YSYEKL. Trimming took 4 bases from V and 6 from J; bases not matched to a gene: 11. CDR3 DNA sequence: TGCGCCAGCAGCCGAGGGACTGCCGGGGGGGGCGAGCAGTACTTC. It codes for CASSRGTAGGGEQYF.

This clone was counted many times. The same CDR3 arises from other DNA sequences in this sample as well. The V and J genes are TRBV7-8 and TRBJ1-4; 8 nucleotides agree with TRBD1. V lost 5 bases to trimming and J lost 7 bases; unmatched junction nucleotides: 9. The CDR3 is made up of 15 amino acids. The germline V gene encodes CDR1 SGHVS and CDR2 FQNEAQ. The CDR3 sequence: CASSPLDRESEKLFF. In nucleotides, the CDR3 is TGTGCCAGCAGCCCACTGGACAGGGAGAGTGAAAAACTGTTTTTT.

This sequence joins TRBV2 and TRBJ2-2; a weak D match, TRBD1 (6 bases). The CDR3 has 15 residues. Trimming took 5 bases from V and 0 from J, leaving 10 bases between them. Germline V CDR1 and CDR2: SNHLY, FYNNEI. For the CDR3, the DNA is TGTGCCAGCAGTTTAGGGACAACGAACACCGGGGAGCTGTTTTTT. Translating gives CASSLGTTNTGELFF.

The V call is TRBV9, the J call TRBJ2-1; D possibly corresponds to TRBD2 (6 bases). The CDR3 contains 16 residues. Trimming shortened V by 0 bases and J by 3 bases, and 13 bases separated the two germline ends. CDR1 and CDR2 (germline): SGDLS, YYNGEE. The CDR3 loop reads CASSVGIADFYNEQFF. The DNA for the CDR3 is TGTGCCAGCAGCGTAGGGATAGCGGACTTCTACAATGAGCAGTTCTTC.

This chain links TRBV28 with TRBJ1-2, with D maybe TRBD1 (6 bases). Germline CDR1 MDHEN, CDR2 SYDVKM. This CDR3 has 14 amino acids. The V end was cut by 6 bases, the J end by 2 bases, with 13 bases between. For the CDR3, the DNA is TGTGCCAGCAGGGGGGCAGGGACCAACTATGGCTACACCTTC. The encoded protein is CASRGAGTNYGYTF.

The DNA of the CDR3 is TGCGCCAGCAGCTTGGGTGGGAGTTGGGAGCAGTACTTC. Encoded protein: CASSLGGSWEQYF. The chain recombines TRBV5-1 with TRBJ2-7, with TRBD2 as a possible D gene (5 bases). Germline lookup yields CDR1 SGHRS and CDR2 YFSETQ. V lost 0 bases and J lost 7, with 11 bases in between. CDR3 length: 13 residues.

This sequence joins TRBV6-7 and TRBJ2-3; 8 bases agree with TRBD2. TRBV6-7 is flagged as an ORF with uncertain function. With 5 bases clipped from V and 4 bases from J, the junction kept 20 bases outside the gene matches. CDR3 length: 19 amino acids. This CDR3 is CASSPSRHRREEAADTQYF. CDR3 DNA sequence: TGTGCCAGCAGTCCCTCGAGGCACCGGCGGGAGGAGGCGGCAGATACGCAGTATTTT.

This clone appeared once. CDR3 protein: CASSVLAASYEQYF. The CDR3 coding sequence is TGTGCCAGCAGCGTATTAGCGGCCTCCTACGAGCAGTACTTC. The rearrangement links TRBV9 to TRBJ2-7; perhaps TRBD2 as D (6 bases). The CDR3 is made up of 14 amino acids. Trimming left V 1 base short and J 0 bases short, with 8 bases between. Per germline, CDR1 SGDLS and CDR2 YYNGEE.

A remark on this clone: Since a much larger clone is just one base distant, this may be a read error. The gene calls are TRBV6-5 and TRBJ2-7, with D uncertain. Germline V gives CDR1 MNHEY, CDR2 SVGAGI. V gave up 5 bases and J gave up 3 bases, with 5 bases separating them. The CDR3 is made up of 11 amino acids. Here the CDR3 DNA reads TGTGCCAGCAGTGAGAACTACGAGCAGTACTTC. Amino acid sequence: CASSENYEQYF.

This clone occurred a few times. The CDR3 protein is CASSPPMGYEQYF. The CDR3 nucleotides are TGTGCCAGCTCACCACCGATGGGGTACGAGCAGTACTTC. The chain uses TRBV18 and TRBJ2-7; D uncertain. V lost 0 bases and J 4 bases, leaving 7 bases between the germline ends. The CDR3 covers 13 residues. The germline gives CDR1 KGHSH, CDR2 LQKENI.

The chain joins TRBV6-6 to TRBJ2-7, with TRBD1 matching 7 bases. There are 14 residues in the CDR3. J lost 3 bases, V lost 5 bases, and 7 bases had no gene match. The germline gives CDR1 MNHNY, CDR2 SVGAGI (reference sequence). The DNA of the CDR3 is TGTGCCAGCAGTGCTGGGACAGAGGGCTACGAGCAGTACTTC. It yields the protein CASSAGTEGYEQYF.

This clone came up a few times. The sample carries other DNA sequences with the same CDR3. The chain's CDR3 is CASSESAGGLEQYF. The CDR3 DNA reads TGCGCCAGCAGTGAGTCGGCGGGAGGGCTCGAGCAGTACTTC. The J gene is TRBJ2-7, the V gene TRBV10-2, with 9 bases lining up with TRBD2. This CDR3 is 14 amino acids long. CDR1 and CDR2 (germline): WSHSY, SAAADI. The V segment lost 0 bases and the J segment 6 bases; nucleotides outside the gene matches: 3.

J is TRBJ1-4 and V is TRBV2; TRBD1 matches 8 bases. This CDR3 spans 14 amino acids. Germline CDR1 SNHLY, CDR2 FYNNEI. With V trimmed by 3 bases and J by 6 bases, 3 bases remained unmatched. CDR3 DNA sequence: TGTGCCAGCAGTGATGGACAGGGAGATGAAAAACTGTTTTTT. It codes for CASSDGQGDEKLFF.

The chain uses TRBV5-4 and TRBJ2-7; 13 positions agree with TRBD2. V shed 1 base, J shed 5 bases, and the junction held 3 bases outside the gene matches. The CDR3 is made up of 15 amino acids. Per the germline V gene, CDR1 is SGHNT and CDR2 is YYREEE (reference sequence). The CDR3 loop reads CASSLRLAGGNEQYF. In DNA form, the CDR3 reads TGTGCCAGCAGCTTGCGACTAGCGGGAGGAAACGAGCAGTACTTC.